The clone carrying this T cell receptor beta chain has a handful of counts. The data are from a study of cytomegalovirus exposure and HLA in healthy donors. Amplification used 60 Vbeta primers and 13 Jbeta primers. The assay was immunoSEQ multiplex PCR, and TCRdb's table has in-frame clones only and misses some. Of 200,000 to 300,000 clones listed, 70% to 90% were seen once; the top ten hold 0.2% to 0.25%. Germline lookup yields CDR1 SGHRS and CDR2 YFSETQ. The CDR3 has 13 residues. V dropped 4 bases and J dropped 9 bases, with 14 bases sitting between them. Sequencing used PBMCs. The J gene is TRBJ2-1, the V gene TRBV5-1; the D gene is possibly TRBD2 (5 bases). The sequence was obtained from a girl aged 2 to 9 in good health and CMV-seronegative. DNA of the CDR3: TGCGCCAGCAGCCCCGATAGCGTTGGTGAGCAGTTCTTC. Its protein product is CASSPDSVGEQFF.